The 29 T cell receptor beta chains reported below all come from one sample, sequenced in a study of blood T cells in healthy people across ages. Then a second PCR, running roughly 7 to 11 cycles, was carried out with a sample-barcoded 5' primer and a J-beta primer mix. TCRdb ran MiXCR on the 5' RACE reads and lists one entry per CDR3 protein. The sample holds about 760,000 distinct CDR3 sequences; roughly three fifths are singletons and the top ten take roughly 24%. Sequencing was carried out using blood. The receptors stem from a middle-aged man in good health.

This sequence joins TRBV29-1 and TRBJ1-2; TRBD1 agrees at 7 bases. The CDR3 contains 10 residues. Germline assignment: CDR1 SQVTM and CDR2 ANQGSEA. After removal of 6 bases from V and 12 bases from J, the junction contained 7 bases not matched to a gene. The DNA for the CDR3 is TGCAGCGTACTGCAGGGGGATAACACCTTC. Amino acid sequence: CSVLQGDNTF.

This clonotype was found a few times. V is TRBV9 and J is TRBJ1-1; tentative D call: TRBD1 (6 bases). Looked up from germline, CDR1 is SGDLS and CDR2 is YYNGEE. The CDR3 has 16 residues. V lost 0 bases to trimming and J lost 4 bases, with 16 bases between them. The CDR3 DNA sequence: TGTGCCAGCAGCGTAGGGGCAGGGGCAATAAGCACTGAAGCTTTCTTT. Translation: CASSVGAGAISTEAFF.

This clonotype was detected a few times. The chain combines TRBV7-9 with TRBJ2-5; TRBD2 matches at 10 bases. The V gene end was trimmed by 11 bases and the J gene end by 0 bases; junction bases not matched to a gene: 12. The V gene's germline CDR1 is SEHNR and CDR2 FQNEAQ (reference sequence). This CDR3 comprises 16 residues. CDR3 loop: CAVLGVAGGYQETQYF. The CDR3 DNA sequence: TGTGCCGTGCTGGGGGTAGCGGGGGGTTACCAAGAGACCCAGTACTTC.

In this sample, this clonotype turned up a few times. The genes are TRBV7-2 and TRBJ2-5; 13 nucleotides match TRBD2. The CDR3 is made up of 16 amino acids. The ends lost 4 bases at V and 1 base at J; junction bases unmatched: 3. Germline V gene sequence: CDR1 SGHTA, CDR2 FQGNSA. CDR3 region: CASSWGLAGFQETQYF. In DNA form, the CDR3 reads TGTGCCAGCAGCTGGGGACTAGCGGGATTCCAAGAGACCCAGTACTTC.

The rearrangement joins TRBV9 to TRBJ2-1, with D perhaps TRBD2 (6 bases). CDR1 is SGDLS, CDR2 YYNGEE, per germline. The CDR3 consists of 15 residues. The V gene lost 0 bases and the J gene lost 3 bases, with 10 bases spanning the gap. The CDR3 bases are TGTGCCAGCAGCGTAGCGGGACTCCTCTACAATGAGCAGTTCTTC. Residues: CASSVAGLLYNEQFF.

V usage is TRBV7-9 and J usage is TRBJ2-5, with TRBD1 matching over 9 bases. This CDR3 comprises 15 residues. CDR1 SEHNR and CDR2 FQNEAQ come from the germline V gene (reference sequence). The V and J ends lost 9 bases and 4 bases, in that order; junction bases with no gene match: 12. The chain's CDR3 is CASVDAGTGRETQYF. The CDR3 DNA sequence: TGTGCCAGTGTGGACGCCGGGACAGGGCGAGAGACCCAGTACTTC.

The V and J genes are TRBV6-5 and TRBJ2-1, with TRBD2 matching 10 bases. Germline V gene data show CDR1 as MNHEY and CDR2 as SVGAGI. CDR3 length: 13 amino acids. The V segment lost 6 bases and the J segment 10 bases; nucleotides outside the gene matches: 6. The CDR3 DNA sequence: TGTGCCAGCAGCCGCACTAGCGGGGAAGAGCAGTTCTTC. This encodes CASSRTSGEEQFF.

The chain recombines TRBV20-1 with TRBJ2-5, with 7 bases that match TRBD2. The CDR3 sequence is 14 residues long. Germline CDR1 DFQATT, CDR2 SNEGSKA (reference sequence). V shed 8 bases and J 2 bases; nucleotides not matched to a gene: 11. Here the CDR3 reads CSLTERLAQETQYF. The DNA of the CDR3 is TGCAGTCTCACCGAGAGACTAGCTCAAGAGACCCAGTACTTC.

The chain employs TRBV6-2 or TRBV6-3 and TRBJ2-5, with 7 bases lining up with TRBD2. Trimming removed 0 bases from V and 11 bases from J; junction bases left unmatched: 9. The germline V gene encodes CDR1 MNHEY and CDR2 SVGEGT. CDR3 size: 14 residues. The CDR3 reads CASSYSAGESQQYF. In DNA, the CDR3 is TGTGCCAGCAGTTACTCCGCGGGAGAATCACAGCAGTACTTC.

This rearrangement joins TRBV29-1 to TRBJ2-1, with TRBD2 matching over 12 bases. V shed 5 bases and J 7 bases; nucleotides not matched to a gene: 9. Germline V CDR1 and CDR2: SQVTM, ANQGSEA. The CDR3 runs to 15 residues. CDR3 residues: CSVRRLAGDVNEQFF. CDR3 in DNA: TGCAGCGTTCGAAGACTAGCGGGAGATGTAAATGAGCAGTTCTTC.

This chain's CDR3 is CATGGDRVYNEQFF. The CDR3, as DNA: TGTGCCACAGGGGGGGACAGGGTCTACAATGAGCAGTTCTTC. This chain joins TRBV10-3 and TRBJ2-1; the match to TRBD1 covers 9 bases. CDR1 is ENHRY and CDR2 is SYGVKD in the germline V gene. The V segment lost 10 bases and the J segment 3 bases; nucleotides outside the gene matches: 7. The CDR3 runs 14 residues.

V is TRBV4-2 and J is TRBJ2-7, with TRBD2 matching 13 bases. The germline CDR1 and CDR2 sequences are LGHNA and YNFKEQ. V lost 1 base and J lost 5; bases outside the gene matches: 5. CDR3 length equals 16 residues. The CDR3 DNA follows: TGTGCCAGCAGCCAAGGAGGACTAGCGGGAGTCAACGAGCAGTACTTC. Translated, it gives CASSQGGLAGVNEQYF.

This chain links TRBV6-6 with TRBJ1-3; D not resolved. V lost 10 bases and J 0 bases, leaving 13 bases between the germline ends. The CDR3 runs to 14 residues. CDR1 and CDR2 from the germline V gene are MNHNY and SVGAGI (reference sequence). CDR3 region: CATYSQSSGNTIYF. In DNA form, the CDR3 reads TGTGCCACCTATAGTCAGAGCTCTGGAAACACCATATATTTT.

The V gene is TRBV4-3, the J gene TRBJ1-2, with a tentative D call TRBD1 (5 bases). V lost 0 bases and J 5 bases, leaving 28 bases between the germline ends. Germline CDR1 reads LGHNA; CDR2 reads YSLEER. The CDR3 runs 20 residues. In DNA form, the CDR3 reads TGCGCCAGCAGCCAAGATTTGGTTTCAGGGACCCGTGTGGGGGAGTATGGCTACACCTTC. This translates into CASSQDLVSGTRVGEYGYTF.

The chain joins TRBV4-1 to TRBJ2-5; tentatively, D is TRBD2 (6 bases). Germline CDR1 MGHRA, CDR2 YSYEKL. The CDR3 is made up of 14 amino acids. Trimming left V 1 base short and J 3 bases short, with 9 bases between. The CDR3 DNA is TGCGCCAGCAGCCAAGGGACTACCAAAGAGACCCAGTACTTC. Residues: CASSQGTTKETQYF.

The rearrangement links TRBV29-1 to TRBJ2-2; TRBD2 matches 7 bases. Unmatched junction bases numbered 5, after V lost 6 bases and J lost 4 bases. CDR1 and CDR2 from the germline V gene are SQVTM and ANQGSEA. CDR3 length: 13 residues. The CDR3, as DNA: TGCAGCGTCCGGGGAGGGAGCACCGGGGAGCTGTTTTTT. Its translation is CSVRGGSTGELFF.

This clonotype was counted a few times. V usage is TRBV12-3 or TRBV12-4 and J usage is TRBJ1-6; the D is unclear. The CDR3 is 13 residues long. V shed 1 base and J shed 8 bases, with 6 bases lying between them. The CDR3 spells CASSLERDSPLHF. In DNA form, the CDR3 reads TGTGCCAGCAGTTTAGAGAGGGATTCACCCCTCCACTTT.

The chain employs TRBV14 and TRBJ2-1; the D is unclear. Trimming removed 1 base from V and 4 bases from J, with 8 bases in between. Germline V gives CDR1 SGHDN, CDR2 FVKESK. There are 14 residues in the CDR3. The CDR3 coding sequence is TGTGCCAGCAGCCAAGTAACACCGTACAATGAGCAGTTCTTC. Translation gives CASSQVTPYNEQFF. Full variable domain (outside the CDR3, taken from reference TRBV14 and TRBJ2-1): EAGVTQFPSHSVIEKGQTVTLRCDPISGHDNLYWYRRVMGKEIKFLLHFVKESKQDESGMPNNRFLAERTGGTYSTLKVQPAELEDSGVYFCASSQVTPYNEQFFGPGTRLTVL.

The J gene is TRBJ1-1, the V gene TRBV20-1; D unclear. Per the germline V gene, CDR1 is DFQATT and CDR2 is SNEGSKA (reference sequence). This CDR3 is 14 amino acids long. The V end lost 3 bases, the J end lost 2 bases, and 13 bases lay between the germline ends. CDR3 in DNA: TGCAGTGCTAGGGAGTGGTTCGGAAACACTGAAGCTTTCTTT. It specifies CSAREWFGNTEAFF.

The chain couples TRBV28 to TRBJ2-5, with 13 nucleotides matching TRBD2. V was clipped by 3 bases and J by 11 bases; unmatched bases: 12. The CDR3 totals 16 residues. From germline, CDR1 is MDHEN and CDR2 SYDVKM. The CDR3 sequence is CASSLGLAGIGSEQYF. CDR3 coding DNA: TGTGCCAGCAGTTTGGGACTAGCGGGAATCGGGAGTGAGCAGTACTTC.

This clonotype was observed a handful of times. The V gene is TRBV20-1, the J gene TRBJ2-4; 9 nucleotides match TRBD1. The assigned J gene may be wrong: the sequence end matches TRBJ2-7 better. Germline V gene data show CDR1 as DFQATT and CDR2 as SNEGSKA (reference sequence). The length of the CDR3 is 17 residues. In DNA form, the CDR3 reads TGCAGTGCTACAGGGACAGGGTATACCATCAGGGACTACGAGCAGTACTTC. The encoded protein is CSATGTGYTIRDYEQYF.

The chain couples TRBV5-5 to TRBJ2-5, with 8 bases aligning to TRBD1. The germline gives CDR1 SGHKS, CDR2 YYEKEE (reference sequence). Germline trimming cut 4 bases from V and 1 base from J; bases unmatched to any gene: 3. This CDR3 spans 14 amino acids. The CDR3, as DNA: TGTGCCAGCAGCCAGGGGGCCCGCCAAGAGACCCAGTACTTC. Translating it yields CASSQGARQETQYF.

The rearrangement links TRBV5-1 to TRBJ2-1; 8 nucleotides align to TRBD1. Germline loops: CDR1 SGHRS, CDR2 YFSETQ. After removal of 4 bases from V and 8 bases from J, the junction contained 8 bases not matched to a gene. This CDR3 comprises 14 residues. As DNA, the CDR3 is TGCGCCAGCAGCCGTGGACAGGGATTAGATGAGCAGTTCTTC. Translating gives CASSRGQGLDEQFF.

This clonotype occurred a few times. The V call is TRBV20-1, the J call TRBJ2-5; 10 positions match TRBD2. CDR1 DFQATT and CDR2 SNEGSKA come from the germline V gene (reference sequence). The junction had 12 bases not matched to a gene; V was cut back by 1 base and J by 4 bases. The CDR3 runs 17 residues. The CDR3 bases are TGCAGTGCTAGAGGGTCTAGCGGGAGAGGTCGGGGAGAGACCCAGTACTTC. Translation gives CSARGSSGRGRGETQYF.

The table lists this clonotype with a few counts. V gene TRBV6-2 or TRBV6-3 combines with J gene TRBJ2-5; D ambiguous. TRBJ2-7 matches the DNA end more closely, so the J call is doubtful. Germline loops: CDR1 MNHEY, CDR2 SVGEGT. CDR3 length: 15 amino acids. This CDR3 reads CASSYGLSDPYEQYF. In nucleotides, the CDR3 is TGTGCCAGCAGTTACGGGTTATCCGACCCCTACGAGCAGTACTTC.

The rearrangement uses TRBV29-1 and TRBJ2-7; 8 nucleotides agree with TRBD2. The J call may be faulty, since TRBJ2-5 better matches the DNA end. This CDR3 region has 12 residues. Per germline, CDR1 SQVTM and CDR2 ANQGSEA. The CDR3 DNA is TGCAGCGTCGGGACTAGTTCGGAGACCCAGTACTTC. Its translation is CSVGTSSETQYF.

V gene TRBV6-1 combines with J gene TRBJ1-1; 9 nucleotides align to TRBD1. Losses at the gene ends were 2 bases for V and 2 bases for J; bases not matched to a gene: 9. The CDR3 runs to 17 residues. Germline-derived CDR1 and CDR2 are MNHNS and SASEGT. CDR3 DNA sequence: TGTGCCAGCAGTGAACCTACCGGGACAGGGAGAAACACTGAAGCTTTCTTT. Translation: CASSEPTGTGRNTEAFF.

This clonotype appeared a few times. The rearrangement links TRBV6-6 to TRBJ1-2; 10 nucleotides match TRBD1. V lost 4 bases, J lost 3 bases, and 8 bases stayed unmatched. The CDR3 totals 16 residues. Germline lookup yields CDR1 MNHNY and CDR2 SVGAGI (reference sequence). DNA of the CDR3: TGTGCCAGCAGTTCTCGCGGGACAGGGGTGGACTATGGCTACACCTTC. This encodes CASSSRGTGVDYGYTF.

The genes are TRBV20-1 and TRBJ1-2; a weak D match, TRBD1 (6 bases). Germline assignment: CDR1 DFQATT and CDR2 SNEGSKA (reference sequence). CDR3 length: 13 amino acids. The V end was cut by 3 bases, the J end by 6 bases, with 14 bases between. CDR3 in DNA: TGCAGTGCTAGTAGGGACTCAGGGGATGGCTACACCTTC. Protein sequence: CSASRDSGDGYTF.